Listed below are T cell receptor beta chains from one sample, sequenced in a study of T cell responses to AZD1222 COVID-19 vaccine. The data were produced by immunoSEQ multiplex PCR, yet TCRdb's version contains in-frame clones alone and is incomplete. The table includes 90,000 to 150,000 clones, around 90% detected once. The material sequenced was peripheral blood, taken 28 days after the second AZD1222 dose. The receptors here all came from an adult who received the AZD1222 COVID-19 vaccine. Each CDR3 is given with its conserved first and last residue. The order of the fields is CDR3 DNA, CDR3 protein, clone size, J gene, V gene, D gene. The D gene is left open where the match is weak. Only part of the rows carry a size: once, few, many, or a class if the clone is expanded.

cdr3_nt: TGTGCCAGAAGCTTCTTCGACAGGGGACCATATAGCAATCAGCCCCAGCATTTT; cdr3_aa: CARSFFDRGPYSNQPQHF; clone_size: .; j_call: TRBJ1-5; v_call: TRBV5-3; d_call: TRBD1
cdr3_nt: TGTGCCAGCAGCTTAGGAGGGACTAGCGGGGGTTACATTCAGTACTTC; cdr3_aa: CASSLGGTSGGYIQYF; clone_size: .; j_call: TRBJ2-4; v_call: TRBV7-2; d_call: TRBD2
cdr3_nt: TGTGCCAGCTCAACGGGACCTCTTACCGGGGGCTACACCTTC; cdr3_aa: CASSTGPLTGGYTF; clone_size: .; j_call: TRBJ1-2; v_call: TRBV18; d_call: .
cdr3_nt: TGTGCCATCATGGGGTCGCCGGTGGCGGGGCCGGTTGATCAGCCCCAGCATTTT; cdr3_aa: CAIMGSPVAGPVDQPQHF; clone_size: .; j_call: TRBJ1-5; v_call: TRBV10-3; d_call: .
cdr3_nt: TGTGCCAGCAGCTTGCGCCTCGGGGGGGCACGCAATGAGCAGTTCTTC; cdr3_aa: CASSLRLGGARNEQFF; clone_size: .; j_call: TRBJ2-1; v_call: TRBV5-5; d_call: TRBD2
cdr3_nt: TGTGCCAGTAGTATAGGCACCATCTCTGGAAACACCATATATTTT; cdr3_aa: CASSIGTISGNTIYF; clone_size: .; j_call: TRBJ1-3; v_call: TRBV19; d_call: .
cdr3_nt: TGTGCCAGCAGCTCGAGGGGCAACAACAATTCACCCCTCCACTTT; cdr3_aa: CASSSRGNNNSPLHF; clone_size: .; j_call: TRBJ1-6; v_call: TRBV6-2/TRBV6-3; d_call: .
cdr3_nt: TGTGCCAGCCGGGGGGACCACTATAATTCACCCCTCCACTTT; cdr3_aa: CASRGDHYNSPLHF; clone_size: .; j_call: TRBJ1-6; v_call: TRBV2; d_call: .
cdr3_nt: TGTGCCAGCCCGGAACAGGGGAAGCACACTGAAGCTTTCTTT; cdr3_aa: CASPEQGKHTEAFF; clone_size: .; j_call: TRBJ1-1; v_call: TRBV6-5; d_call: TRBD1
cdr3_nt: TGTGCCAGCAGTTACTTACCGGGCTCAAGGAACAATGAGCAGTTCTTC; cdr3_aa: CASSYLPGSRNNEQFF; clone_size: .; j_call: TRBJ2-1; v_call: TRBV6-5; d_call: .
cdr3_nt: TGTGCCAGCAGCTTACGAGGAGGGGGTACCGGGGAGCTGTTTTTT; cdr3_aa: CASSLRGGGTGELFF; clone_size: .; j_call: TRBJ2-2; v_call: TRBV7-2; d_call: .
cdr3_nt: TGTGCCAGCAGCGGGGGGGGCGTAGGCACCGGGGAGCTGTTTTTT; cdr3_aa: CASSGGGVGTGELFF; clone_size: few; j_call: TRBJ2-2; v_call: TRBV2; d_call: TRBD2
cdr3_nt: TGTGCCAGCAGTTTCCAAACAGGGGCCTACGAGCAGTACTTC; cdr3_aa: CASSFQTGAYEQYF; clone_size: .; j_call: TRBJ2-7; v_call: TRBV28; d_call: TRBD1
cdr3_nt: TGTGCCAGCAGTGGTCAGGGTAATCAGCCCCAGCATTTT; cdr3_aa: CASSGQGNQPQHF; clone_size: .; j_call: TRBJ1-5; v_call: TRBV25-1; d_call: .
cdr3_nt: TGCGCCAGCAGCCAAACCACAGGGGGCGATGGCTACACCTTC; cdr3_aa: CASSQTTGGDGYTF; clone_size: .; j_call: TRBJ1-2; v_call: TRBV4-3; d_call: TRBD1
cdr3_nt: TGCGCCAGCAGCCAAGGGGGGGATTTGGGGTTATTGTATGGCTACACCTTC; cdr3_aa: CASSQGGDLGLLYGYTF; clone_size: .; j_call: TRBJ1-2; v_call: TRBV4-3; d_call: .
cdr3_nt: TGTGCCAGCAGCGACCGGACAGGCCTCGGATCACCCCTCCACTTT; cdr3_aa: CASSDRTGLGSPLHF; clone_size: .; j_call: TRBJ1-6; v_call: TRBV21-1; d_call: .
cdr3_nt: TGTGCCAGCAGCTTAGTCGCTCAGGGGAGTTCACCCCTCCACTTT; cdr3_aa: CASSLVAQGSSPLHF; clone_size: .; j_call: TRBJ1-6; v_call: TRBV7-3; d_call: .
cdr3_nt: TGTGCCAGCAAAAGGGATAATAGCAATCAGCCCCAGCATTTT; cdr3_aa: CASKRDNSNQPQHF; clone_size: .; j_call: TRBJ1-5; v_call: TRBV6-5; d_call: .
cdr3_nt: TGTGCCAGCTCACCCGGGACAGGGGGGGACTATGGCTACACCTTC; cdr3_aa: CASSPGTGGDYGYTF; clone_size: .; j_call: TRBJ1-2; v_call: TRBV18; d_call: TRBD1
cdr3_nt: TGCGCCAGCAGCCAAGGGGACAGCCAAGAGACCCAGTACTTC; cdr3_aa: CASSQGDSQETQYF; clone_size: .; j_call: TRBJ2-5; v_call: TRBV4-1; d_call: TRBD1
cdr3_nt: TGTGCCAGCAGCTCGGGACTCCTCCCCTACGAGCAGTACTTC; cdr3_aa: CASSSGLLPYEQYF; clone_size: .; j_call: TRBJ2-7; v_call: TRBV7-2; d_call: .
cdr3_nt: TGTGCCATCAGTGAGTCGGGCAGGAGCAACACTGAAGCTTTCTTT; cdr3_aa: CAISESGRSNTEAFF; clone_size: .; j_call: TRBJ1-1; v_call: TRBV10-3; d_call: .
cdr3_nt: TGTGCCAGCAGCTTAGAAGGGGAGGAGACTGAAGCTTTCTTT; cdr3_aa: CASSLEGEETEAFF; clone_size: .; j_call: TRBJ1-1; v_call: TRBV11-3; d_call: .
cdr3_nt: TGTGCCAGCAGCTTCGCGGGGGCGAAGGATACGCAGTATTTT; cdr3_aa: CASSFAGAKDTQYF; clone_size: .; j_call: TRBJ2-3; v_call: TRBV7-2; d_call: .
cdr3_nt: TGTGCCAGTAGTATTCCTGGACCTAGGGACGGGAAGGGTACTGAAGCTTTCTTT; cdr3_aa: CASSIPGPRDGKGTEAFF; clone_size: .; j_call: TRBJ1-1; v_call: TRBV19; d_call: .